Here is one T cell receptor beta chain with its context. Its antigen remains unknown. The second PCR ran roughly 7 to 12 cycles with a sample-barcoded 5' primer and J-beta primers. In TCRdb, the 5' RACE reads were re-called with MiXCR into one record per CDR3 protein. The repertoire has some 1,800,000 distinct CDR3 sequences, about 39% of them found once; the top ten carry about 21%. This specimen belongs to a study of blood T cells in healthy people across ages. After removal of 3 bases from V and 2 bases from J, the junction contained 8 bases not matched to a gene. From germline, CDR1 is SQVTM and CDR2 ANQGSEA. The CDR3 has 16 amino acids. Study-wide results and caveats: The unknown donor CMV status may have confounded expanded clonotype changes. Age brought a roughly linear fall in TCR beta diversity measured per million T cells.

Each sample yielded at least 5 micrograms of PBMC total RNA. The TCR comes from a human donor in good health. V is TRBV29-1 and J is TRBJ2-7; 12 nucleotides match TRBD1. Sequences were obtained from blood. CDR3 loop: CSVDGTGGSPTYEQYF. CDR3 bases: TGCAGCGTTGACGGGACAGGGGGCTCCCCGACCTACGAGCAGTACTTC.